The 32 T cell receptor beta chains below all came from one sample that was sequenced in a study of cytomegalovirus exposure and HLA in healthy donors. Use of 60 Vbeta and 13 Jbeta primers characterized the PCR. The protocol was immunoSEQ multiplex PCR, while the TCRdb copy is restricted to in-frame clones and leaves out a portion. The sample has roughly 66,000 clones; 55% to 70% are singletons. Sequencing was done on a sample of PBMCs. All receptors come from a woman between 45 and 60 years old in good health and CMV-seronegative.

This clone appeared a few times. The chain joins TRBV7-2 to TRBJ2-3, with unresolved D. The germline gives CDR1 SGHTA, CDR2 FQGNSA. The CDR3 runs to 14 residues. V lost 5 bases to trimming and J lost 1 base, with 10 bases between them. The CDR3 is CASSLMGGTDTQYF. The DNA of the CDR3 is TGTGCCAGCAGCCTCATGGGCGGCACAGATACGCAGTATTTT. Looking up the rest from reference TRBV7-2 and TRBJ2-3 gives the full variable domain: GAGVSQSPSNKVTEKGKDVELRCDPISGHTALYWYRQSLGQGLEFLIYFQGNSAPDKSGLPSDRFSAERTGGSVSTLTIQRTQQEDSAVYLCASSLMGGTDTQYFGPGTRLTVL.

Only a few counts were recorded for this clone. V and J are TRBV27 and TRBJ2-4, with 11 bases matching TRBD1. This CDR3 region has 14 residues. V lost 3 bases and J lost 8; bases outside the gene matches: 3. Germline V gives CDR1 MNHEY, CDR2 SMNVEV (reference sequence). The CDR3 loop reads CASSFGTGGDIQYF. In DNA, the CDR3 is TGTGCCAGCAGTTTTGGGACAGGGGGTGACATTCAGTACTTC.

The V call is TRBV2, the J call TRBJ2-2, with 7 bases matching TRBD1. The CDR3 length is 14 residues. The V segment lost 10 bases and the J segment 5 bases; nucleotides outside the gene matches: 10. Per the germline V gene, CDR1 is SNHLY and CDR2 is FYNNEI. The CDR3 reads CATQRDSGTGELFF. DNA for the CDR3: TGTGCCACACAACGGGACAGTGGGACCGGGGAGCTGTTTTTT. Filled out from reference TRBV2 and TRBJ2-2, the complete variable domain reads EPEVTQTPSHQVTQMGQEVILRCVPISNHLYFYWYRQILGQKVEFLVSFYNNEISEKSEIFDDQFSVERPDGSNFTLKIRSTKLEDSAMYFCATQRDSGTGELFFGEGSRLTVL.

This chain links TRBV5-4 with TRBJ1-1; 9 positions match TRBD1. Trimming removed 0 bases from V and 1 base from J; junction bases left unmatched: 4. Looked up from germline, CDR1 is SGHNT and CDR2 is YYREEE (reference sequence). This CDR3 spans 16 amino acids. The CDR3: CASSLGGTGTNTEAFF. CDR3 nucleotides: TGTGCCAGCAGCTTGGGGGGGACAGGGACGAACACTGAAGCTTTCTTT.

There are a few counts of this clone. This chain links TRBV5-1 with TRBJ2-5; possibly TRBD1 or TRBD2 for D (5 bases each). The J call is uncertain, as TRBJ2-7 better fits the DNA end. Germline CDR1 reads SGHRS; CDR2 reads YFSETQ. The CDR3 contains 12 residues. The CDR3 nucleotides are TGCGCCAGCAGCTCGCAGGGACACGAGCAGTACTTC. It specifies CASSSQGHEQYF.

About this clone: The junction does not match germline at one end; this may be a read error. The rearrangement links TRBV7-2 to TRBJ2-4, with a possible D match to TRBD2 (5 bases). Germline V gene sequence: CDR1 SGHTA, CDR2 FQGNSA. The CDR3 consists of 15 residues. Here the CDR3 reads CASSLTRAAQNIQYF. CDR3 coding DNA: TGTGCCAGCAGCTTAACTAGGGCAGCCCAAAACATTCAGTACTTC.

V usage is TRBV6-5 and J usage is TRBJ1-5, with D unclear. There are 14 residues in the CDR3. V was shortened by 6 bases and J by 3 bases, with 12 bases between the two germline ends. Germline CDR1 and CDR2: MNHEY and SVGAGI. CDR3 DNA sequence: TGTGCCAGCAGCTACCGGAGGGACAATCAGCCCCAGCATTTT. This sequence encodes CASSYRRDNQPQHF.

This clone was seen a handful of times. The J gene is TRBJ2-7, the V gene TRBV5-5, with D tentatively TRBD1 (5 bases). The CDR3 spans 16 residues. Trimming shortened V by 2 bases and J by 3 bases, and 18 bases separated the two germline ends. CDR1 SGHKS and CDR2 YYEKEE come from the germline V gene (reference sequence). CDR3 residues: CASSFRAQLFGYEQYF. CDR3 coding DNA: TGTGCCAGCAGCTTCAGGGCGCAGCTGTTTGGCTACGAGCAGTACTTC.

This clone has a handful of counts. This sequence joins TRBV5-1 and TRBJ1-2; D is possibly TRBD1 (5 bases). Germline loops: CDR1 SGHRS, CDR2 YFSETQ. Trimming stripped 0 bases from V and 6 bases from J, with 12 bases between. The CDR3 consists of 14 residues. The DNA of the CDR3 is TGCGCCAGCAGCTTGGTGGCAGGGTCCGATGGCTACACCTTC. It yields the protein CASSLVAGSDGYTF.

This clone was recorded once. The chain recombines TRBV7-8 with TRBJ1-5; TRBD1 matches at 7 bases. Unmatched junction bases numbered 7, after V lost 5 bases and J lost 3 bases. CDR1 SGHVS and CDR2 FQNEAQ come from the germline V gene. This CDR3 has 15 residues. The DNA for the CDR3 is TGTGCCAGCAGCCACCGCAGGGGGGACAATCAGCCCCAGCATTTT. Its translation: CASSHRRGDNQPQHF.

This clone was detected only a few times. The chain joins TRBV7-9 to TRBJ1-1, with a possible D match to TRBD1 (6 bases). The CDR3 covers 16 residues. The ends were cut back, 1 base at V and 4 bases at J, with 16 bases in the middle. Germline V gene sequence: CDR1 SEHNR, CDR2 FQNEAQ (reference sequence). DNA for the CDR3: TGTGCCAGCAGCTTAGGGGGGGGCCGGGGTAGCACTGAAGCTTTCTTT. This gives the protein CASSLGGGRGSTEAFF.

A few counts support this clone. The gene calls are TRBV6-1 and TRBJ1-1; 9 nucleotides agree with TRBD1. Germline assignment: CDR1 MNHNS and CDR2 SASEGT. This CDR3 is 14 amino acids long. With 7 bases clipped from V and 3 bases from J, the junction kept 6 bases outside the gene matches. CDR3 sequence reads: CASTQQGADTEAFF. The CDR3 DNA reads TGTGCCAGCACCCAACAGGGGGCTGACACTGAAGCTTTCTTT.

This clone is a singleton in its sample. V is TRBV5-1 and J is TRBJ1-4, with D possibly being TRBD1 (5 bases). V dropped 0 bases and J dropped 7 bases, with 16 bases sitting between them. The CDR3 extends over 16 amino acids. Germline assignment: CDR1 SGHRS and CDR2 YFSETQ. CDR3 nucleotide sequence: TGCGCCAGCAGCTTGGCGGTTCTGGGGCGGGGTGAAAAACTGTTTTTT. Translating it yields CASSLAVLGRGEKLFF.

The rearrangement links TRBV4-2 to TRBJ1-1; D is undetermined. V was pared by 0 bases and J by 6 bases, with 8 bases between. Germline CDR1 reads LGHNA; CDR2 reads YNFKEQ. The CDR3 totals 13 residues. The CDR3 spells CASSQEGQAEAFF. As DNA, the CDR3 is TGTGCCAGCAGCCAAGAAGGCCAGGCTGAAGCTTTCTTT.

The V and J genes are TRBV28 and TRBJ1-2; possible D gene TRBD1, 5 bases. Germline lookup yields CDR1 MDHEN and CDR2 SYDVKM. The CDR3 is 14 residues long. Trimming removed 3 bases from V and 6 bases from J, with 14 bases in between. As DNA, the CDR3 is TGTGCCAGCAGTTTTTACGGCAGGGCTGATGGCTACACCTTC. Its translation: CASSFYGRADGYTF.

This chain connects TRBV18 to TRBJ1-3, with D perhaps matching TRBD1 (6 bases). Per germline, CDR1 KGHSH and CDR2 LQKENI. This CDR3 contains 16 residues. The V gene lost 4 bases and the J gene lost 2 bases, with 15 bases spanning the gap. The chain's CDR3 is CASSRLQGKTGNTIYF. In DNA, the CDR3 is TGTGCCAGCTCACGACTACAGGGAAAAACTGGAAACACCATATATTTT.

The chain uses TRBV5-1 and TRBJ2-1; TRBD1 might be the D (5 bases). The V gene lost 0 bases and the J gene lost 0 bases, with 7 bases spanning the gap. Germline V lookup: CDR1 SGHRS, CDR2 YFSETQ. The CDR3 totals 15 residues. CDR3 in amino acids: CASSLEGFSYNEQFF. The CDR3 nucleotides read TGCGCCAGCAGCTTGGAGGGGTTCTCCTACAATGAGCAGTTCTTC. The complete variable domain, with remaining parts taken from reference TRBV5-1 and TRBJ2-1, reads KAGVTQTPRYLIKTRGQQVTLSCSPISGHRSVSWYQQTPGQGLQFLFEYFSETQRNKGNFPGRFSGRQFSNSRSEMNVSTLELGDSALYLCASSLEGFSYNEQFFGPGTRLTVL.

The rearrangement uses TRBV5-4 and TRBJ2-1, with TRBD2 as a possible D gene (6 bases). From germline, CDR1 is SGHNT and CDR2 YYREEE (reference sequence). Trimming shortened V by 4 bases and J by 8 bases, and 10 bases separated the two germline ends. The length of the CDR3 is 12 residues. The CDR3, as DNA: TGTGCCAGCAGCCTTCGGGGGTATGAGCAGTTCTTC. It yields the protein CASSLRGYEQFF. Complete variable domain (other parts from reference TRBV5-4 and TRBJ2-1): ETGVTQSPTHLIKTRGQQVTLRCSSQSGHNTVSWYQQALGQGPQFIFQYYREEENGRGNFPPRFSGLQFPNYSSELNVNALELDDSALYLCASSLRGYEQFFGPGTRLTVL.

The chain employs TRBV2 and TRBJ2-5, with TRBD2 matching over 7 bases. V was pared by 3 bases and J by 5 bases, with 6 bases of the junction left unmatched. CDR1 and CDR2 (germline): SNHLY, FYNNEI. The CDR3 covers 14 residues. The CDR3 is CASSDGSGGETQYF. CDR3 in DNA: TGTGCCAGCAGTGACGGATCCGGGGGGGAGACCCAGTACTTC.

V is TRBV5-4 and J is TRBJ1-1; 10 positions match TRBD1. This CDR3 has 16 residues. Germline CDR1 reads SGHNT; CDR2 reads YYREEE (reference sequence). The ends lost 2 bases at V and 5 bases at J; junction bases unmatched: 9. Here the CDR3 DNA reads TGTGCCAGCAGCTTACCGGGACAGGGGAGGGGGACTGAAGCTTTCTTT. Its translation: CASSLPGQGRGTEAFF.

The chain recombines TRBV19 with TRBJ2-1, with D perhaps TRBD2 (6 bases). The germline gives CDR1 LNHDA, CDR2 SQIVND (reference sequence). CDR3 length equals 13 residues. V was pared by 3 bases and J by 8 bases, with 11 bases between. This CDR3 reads CASSIAGSDEQFF. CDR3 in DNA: TGTGCCAGTAGTATCGCCGGGAGCGATGAGCAGTTCTTC.

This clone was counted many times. The CDR3 region has the DNA TGTGCCAGCAGTGCAGGGGGCGGCCTCTCTGGGGCCAACGTCCTGACTTTC. Protein sequence: CASSAGGGLSGANVLTF. The rearrangement joins TRBV6-4 to TRBJ2-6, with TRBD1 matching over 8 bases. The V segment lost 4 bases and the J segment 0 bases; nucleotides outside the gene matches: 5. Germline CDR1 reads MRHNA; CDR2 reads SNTAGT. The CDR3 has 17 residues.

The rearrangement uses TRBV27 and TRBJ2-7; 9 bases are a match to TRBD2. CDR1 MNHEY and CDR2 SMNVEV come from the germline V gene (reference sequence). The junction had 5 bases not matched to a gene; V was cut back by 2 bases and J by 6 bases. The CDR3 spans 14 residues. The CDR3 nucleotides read TGTGCCAGCAGTTTAGCGGGAGGGGTGGGCGAGCAGTACTTC. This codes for CASSLAGGVGEQYF.

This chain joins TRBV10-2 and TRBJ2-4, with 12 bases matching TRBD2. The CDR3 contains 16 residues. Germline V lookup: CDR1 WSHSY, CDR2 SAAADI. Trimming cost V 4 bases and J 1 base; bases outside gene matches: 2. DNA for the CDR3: TGCGCCAGCAGTGCCACTAGCGGGGGGGCCAAAAACATTCAGTACTTC. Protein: CASSATSGGAKNIQYF.

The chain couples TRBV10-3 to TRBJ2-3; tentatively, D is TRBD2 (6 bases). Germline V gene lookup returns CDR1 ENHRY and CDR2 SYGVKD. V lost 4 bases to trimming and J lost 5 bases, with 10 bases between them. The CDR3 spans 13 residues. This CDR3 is CAISAIGGDTQYF. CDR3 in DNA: TGTGCCATCAGTGCCATCGGGGGAGATACGCAGTATTTT.

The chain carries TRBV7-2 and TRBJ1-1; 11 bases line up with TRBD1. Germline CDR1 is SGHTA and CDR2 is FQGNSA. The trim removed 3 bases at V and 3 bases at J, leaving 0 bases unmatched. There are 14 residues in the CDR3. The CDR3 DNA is TGTGCCAGCAGCTTGGACAGGGGGCACACTGAAGCTTTCTTT. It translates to CASSLDRGHTEAFF.

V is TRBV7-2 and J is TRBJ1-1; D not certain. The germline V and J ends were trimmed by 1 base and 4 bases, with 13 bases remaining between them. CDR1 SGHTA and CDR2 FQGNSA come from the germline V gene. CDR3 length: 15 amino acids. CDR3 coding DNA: TGTGCCAGCAGCTTAGTAGGAGGAGGGCCCACTGAAGCTTTCTTT. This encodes CASSLVGGGPTEAFF.

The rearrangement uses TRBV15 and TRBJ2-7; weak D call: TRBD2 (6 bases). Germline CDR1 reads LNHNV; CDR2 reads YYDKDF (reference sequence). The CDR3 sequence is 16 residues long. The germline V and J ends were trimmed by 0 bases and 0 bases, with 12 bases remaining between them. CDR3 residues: CATSRDQSGPSYEQYF. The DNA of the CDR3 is TGTGCCACCAGCAGAGATCAGAGCGGGCCCTCCTACGAGCAGTACTTC.

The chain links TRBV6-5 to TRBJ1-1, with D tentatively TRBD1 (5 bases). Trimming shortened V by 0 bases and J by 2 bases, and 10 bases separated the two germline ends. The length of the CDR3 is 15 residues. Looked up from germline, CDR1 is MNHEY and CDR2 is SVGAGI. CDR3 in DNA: TGTGCCAGCAGTTACTCGCCCGGGGGTAACACTGAAGCTTTCTTT. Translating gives CASSYSPGGNTEAFF.

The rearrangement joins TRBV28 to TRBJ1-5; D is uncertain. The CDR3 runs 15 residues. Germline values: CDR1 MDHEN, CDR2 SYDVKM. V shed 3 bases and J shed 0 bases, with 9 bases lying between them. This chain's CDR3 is CASSFVTYSNQPQHF. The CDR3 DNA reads TGTGCCAGCAGTTTCGTTACCTATAGCAATCAGCCCCAGCATTTT.

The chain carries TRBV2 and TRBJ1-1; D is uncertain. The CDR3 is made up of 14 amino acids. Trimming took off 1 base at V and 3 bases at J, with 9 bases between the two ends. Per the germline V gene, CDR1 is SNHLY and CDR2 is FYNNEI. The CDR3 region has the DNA TGTGCCAGCAGTGAAGACCCTAAGTACACTGAAGCTTTCTTT. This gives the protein CASSEDPKYTEAFF.

The CDR3 protein is CAWSSGGSRNIQYF. The DNA of the CDR3 is TGTGCCTGGAGTAGCGGGGGAAGTAGAAACATTCAGTACTTC. This rearrangement joins TRBV30 to TRBJ2-4; 8 bases are a match to TRBD2. V shed 2 bases and J 6 bases; nucleotides not matched to a gene: 6. CDR1 is GTSNPN, CDR2 SVGIG, per germline (reference sequence). This CDR3 region has 14 residues.